The source of this TCR beta chain is a study of siplizumab effects on memory and regulatory T cells. General study findings and limits: Naive or memory phenotype was unassignable for roughly 75-96% of proliferating CD4+ or CD8+ clones. A major contribution to the alloresponse seemed to be made by naive T cells, which seemed more diverse than memory cells. Proliferating Tregs in siplizumab cultures were never verified as suppressive.

The germline V gene encodes CDR1 GTSNPN and CDR2 SVGIG (reference sequence). The CDR3 totals 14 residues. J was trimmed by 3 bases and V by 4 bases; bases with no gene match: 2. Sequenced by immunoSEQ multiplex PCR; TCRdb stores in-frame clones only, minus some. The data show 90,000 to 120,000 clones, with over 85% seen just once and approximately 0.62% held by the top ten. In its sample, this clone was seen once. Its antigen is currently unknown. The chain links TRBV30 to TRBJ2-1; 11 bases align to TRBD2. Sequencing input: Tregs sorted from blood. This receptor was obtained from a human donor in good health. CDR3: CAWTGLAVYNEQFF. DNA of the CDR3: TGTGCCTGGACGGGACTAGCGGTCTACAATGAGCAGTTCTTC.